These 26 T cell receptor beta chains came from one sample sequenced in a study of regulatory T cells in long-lasting Graves disease. Time point given: persistent/refractory GD, antithyroid drugs over 5 years with positive TRAb. The authors made the TCR library using RNA they extracted from PBMCs. Building the TCR beta libraries relied on iRepertoire HTBI primers, and CDR3 regions underwent Arm-PCR. TCRdb passed the multiplex PCR reads through MiXCR, listing each CDR3 protein once. The profile shows 400,000 to 450,000 distinct CDR3 sequences, about 20% of them singletons. The sample consisted of peripheral blood mononuclear cells (PBMCs), taken when the disease was refractory, from a patient treated with antithyroid drugs. These receptors were taken from a female donor with Graves disease.

A note on this clonotype: A much larger clone differs from this one at a single base, so this may be a read error. The J gene is TRBJ2-5, the V gene TRBV6-4, with D maybe TRBD1 (6 bases). CDR3 size: 17 residues. The germline V and J ends were trimmed by 10 bases and 1 base, with 25 bases remaining between them. Germline V lookup: CDR1 MRHNA, CDR2 SNTAGT. CDR3 protein: CANRVRQPDRFQETQYF. CDR3 sequence (DNA): TGTGCCAACAGGGTCCGACAGCCCGACAGATTCCAAGAGACCCAGTACTTC.

V and J are TRBV6-1 and TRBJ2-1; 13 bases are shared with TRBD2. V lost 5 bases to trimming and J lost 0 bases; unmatched junction nucleotides: 10. The CDR3 is 19 amino acids. Germline-derived CDR1 and CDR2 are MNHNS and SASEGT. The CDR3 sequence: CASSPWTSGRIDSYNEQFF. DNA of the CDR3: TGTGCCAGCAGTCCCTGGACTAGCGGGAGAATAGACTCCTACAATGAGCAGTTCTTC.

CDR3 in amino acids: CASSPDTGAQHF. In DNA, the CDR3 is TGTGCCAGCTCACCAGATACAGGGGCCCAGCATTTT. The V gene is TRBV18, the J gene TRBJ1-5; 7 bases fit TRBD1. The CDR3 covers 12 residues. Germline lookup yields CDR1 KGHSH and CDR2 LQKENI. V lost 2 bases to trimming and J lost 11 bases; unmatched junction nucleotides: 3. Using reference TRBV18 and TRBJ1-5 for the parts outside the CDR3, the full variable domain is NAGVMQNPRHLVRRRGQEARLRCSPMKGHSHVYWYRQLPEEGLKFMVYLQKENIIDESGMPKERFSAEFPKEGPSILRIQQVVRGDSAAYFCASSPDTGAQHFGDGTRLSIL.

CDR3 DNA sequence: TGTGCCACCAGTCGGGGACTAGCGGGGTACAATGAGCAGTTCTTC. This encodes CATSRGLAGYNEQFF. The V and J genes are TRBV24-1 and TRBJ2-1, with 13 nucleotides matching TRBD2. There are 15 residues in the CDR3. With 6 bases clipped from V and 4 bases from J, the junction kept 2 bases outside the gene matches. The V gene's germline CDR1 is KGHDR and CDR2 SFDVKD.

This clonotype showed up just a few times. The chain combines TRBV11-2 with TRBJ2-7, with 11 bases matching TRBD2. The V and J ends lost 3 bases and 2 bases, in that order; junction bases with no gene match: 9. This CDR3 region has 17 residues. Germline V CDR1 and CDR2: SGHAT, FQNNGV. As DNA, the CDR3 is TGTGCCAGCAGCTTTACTAGCGGGAGTTTCGTCCCCTACGAGCAGTACTTC. Translated, it gives CASSFTSGSFVPYEQYF.

This clonotype occurred many times. V is TRBV12-3 or TRBV12-4 and J is TRBJ1-1; TRBD1 is a possible D gene (6 bases). The ends were cut back, 6 bases at V and 0 bases at J, with 17 bases in the middle. The CDR3 contains 16 residues. The CDR3 protein is CASRWAQGIMNTEAFF. The CDR3 nucleotides are TGTGCCAGCAGATGGGCACAGGGTATTATGAACACTGAAGCTTTCTTT.

This clonotype was counted only a few times. The chain links TRBV6-1 to TRBJ1-1; 7 bases match TRBD1. Per germline, CDR1 MNHNS and CDR2 SASEGT. The CDR3 sequence is 13 residues long. J gave up 4 bases and V 6 bases, and 5 bases lay outside the gene matches. CDR3 in DNA: TGTGCCAGCAGCAACAGGGGTACCACTGAAGCTTTCTTT. Its protein product is CASSNRGTTEAFF.

This clonotype showed up just a few times. The chain employs TRBV7-2 and TRBJ1-6; no reliable D call. This CDR3 has 14 amino acids. Deletions cut 0 bases from V and 5 bases from J, with 5 bases between. Per germline, CDR1 SGHTA and CDR2 FQGNSA. CDR3 nucleotides: TGTGCCAGCAGCTTAGCTGGGAATAATTCACCCCTCCACTTT. It yields the protein CASSLAGNNSPLHF.

This clonotype appeared many times. This rearrangement joins TRBV12-3 or TRBV12-4 to TRBJ2-2; 14 nucleotides line up with TRBD2. The CDR3 extends over 16 amino acids. Trimming took 10 bases from V and 7 from J; bases not matched to a gene: 11. CDR3 protein: CATEVPGLAGVGELFF. The CDR3 DNA sequence: TGTGCCACCGAAGTACCGGGACTAGCGGGAGTCGGGGAGCTGTTTTTT.

CDR3 in amino acids: CASSFLTSGSFYIGELFF. The CDR3 DNA is TGTGCCAGCAGTTTCCTAACTAGCGGGAGTTTCTACATCGGGGAGCTGTTTTTT. V is TRBV28 and J is TRBJ2-2; TRBD2 matches at 11 bases. Per the germline V gene, CDR1 is MDHEN and CDR2 is SYDVKM. V lost 3 bases to trimming and J lost 7 bases; unmatched junction nucleotides: 13. The CDR3 length is 18 residues.

The V gene is TRBV5-6, the J gene TRBJ2-5; 12 positions agree with TRBD2. Looked up from germline, CDR1 is SGHDT and CDR2 is YYEEEE. V was pared by 4 bases and J by 4 bases, with 11 bases of the junction left unmatched. The length of the CDR3 is 17 residues. CDR3 loop: CASSDVGLAGTRETQYF. CDR3 DNA: TGTGCCAGCAGCGATGTCGGACTAGCGGGGACACGAGAGACCCAGTACTTC.

This clonotype was counted between two and nine times. This chain joins TRBV4-1 and TRBJ2-2; a weak D match, TRBD2 (6 bases). CDR1 MGHRA and CDR2 YSYEKL come from the germline V gene. The CDR3 has 18 amino acids. Trimming stripped 0 bases from V and 8 bases from J, with 22 bases between. In nucleotides, the CDR3 is TGCGCCAGCAGCCAAGAGCCCGCGGGGTACCAGACGTTAGGGGAGCTGTTTTTT. This translates into CASSQEPAGYQTLGELFF.

This clonotype has a count of ten or more. V and J are TRBV7-3 and TRBJ1-2, with TRBD1 identical over 7 bases. CDR1 and CDR2 (germline): SGHTA, FQGTGA. The CDR3 extends over 12 amino acids. V gave up 6 bases and J gave up 7 bases; unmatched junction bases: 5. This CDR3 reads CASSDRVIGYTF. In DNA form, the CDR3 reads TGTGCCAGCAGTGACAGGGTAATTGGCTACACCTTC.

V is TRBV19 and J is TRBJ1-1, with 10 positions matching TRBD1. From germline, CDR1 is LNHDA and CDR2 SQIVND (reference sequence). V shed 10 bases and J 1 base; nucleotides not matched to a gene: 6. This CDR3 is built from 14 residues. This chain's CDR3 is CATRDRGGNTEAFF. The CDR3, as DNA: TGTGCCACCAGGGACAGGGGTGGGAACACTGAAGCTTTCTTT.

This clonotype was recorded at least ten times. The chain has TRBV12-3 or TRBV12-4 and TRBJ1-2; TRBD1 is a possible D gene (6 bases). V dropped 4 bases and J dropped 2 bases, with 11 bases sitting between them. The CDR3 runs 14 residues. The CDR3 bases are TGTGCCAGCAGTTACGGACAGACCAACTATGGCTACACCTTC. Amino acid sequence: CASSYGQTNYGYTF.

The chain combines TRBV5-1 with TRBJ2-7, with D unresolved. Germline V CDR1 and CDR2: SGHRS, YFSETQ. CDR3 length: 15 residues. V lost 0 bases to trimming and J lost 5 bases, with 15 bases between them. The CDR3 sequence is CASSLVGNRVHEQYF. CDR3 coding DNA: TGCGCCAGCAGCTTGGTGGGGAATAGGGTCCACGAGCAGTACTTC. The variable domain in full, completed from reference TRBV5-1 and TRBJ2-7, reads KAGVTQTPRYLIKTRGQQVTLSCSPISGHRSVSWYQQTPGQGLQFLFEYFSETQRNKGNFPGRFSGRQFSNSRSEMNVSTLELGDSALYLCASSLVGNRVHEQYFGPGTRLTVT.

As concerns this clonotype: A much larger clone lies one base from this, so it may be a read error. The chain uses TRBV7-9 and TRBJ1-2; unclear D gene. The germline V gene has CDR1 SEHNR and CDR2 FQNEAQ (reference sequence). The CDR3 loop spans 14 amino acids. CDR3 residues: CASSLVGSTDGCTF. DNA for the CDR3: TGTGCCAGCAGCTTAGTGGGATCTACCGATGGCTGCACCTTC. Full variable domain (rest looked up from reference TRBV7-9 and TRBJ1-2): DTGVSQNPRHKITKRGQNVTFRCDPISEHNRLYWYRQTLGQGPEFLTYFQNEAQLEKSRLLSDRFSAERPKGSFSTLEIQRTEQGDSAMYLCASSLVGSTDGCTFGSGTRLTVV.

This clonotype appeared many times. The CDR3 DNA sequence: TGTGCCAGCAGCCCAAGACTAGCGGGCCAGACTTGGGAGCAGTACTTC. This gives the protein CASSPRLAGQTWEQYF. This chain uses TRBV7-8 with TRBJ2-7; 10 bases align to TRBD2. The CDR3 has 16 amino acids. The V and J ends lost 5 bases and 7 bases, in that order; junction bases with no gene match: 14. Per the germline V gene, CDR1 is SGHVS and CDR2 is FQNEAQ.

This chain connects TRBV11-1 to TRBJ2-2; D is undetermined. CDR3 length: 13 amino acids. The V gene's germline CDR1 is SGHAT and CDR2 FQDESV (reference sequence). V was cut by 6 bases and J by 7 bases, with 12 bases left in between. The CDR3 is CASRPDKGGELFF. For the CDR3, the DNA is TGTGCCAGCAGACCCGATAAGGGCGGGGAGCTGTTTTTT. The variable domain in full, with the rest retrieved from reference TRBV11-1 and TRBJ2-2, is EAEVAQSPRYKITEKSQAVAFWCDPISGHATLYWYRQILGQGPELLVQFQDESVVDDSQLPKDRFSAERLKGVDSTLKIQPAELGDSAMYLCASRPDKGGELFFGEGSRLTVL.

There are many counts of this clonotype. The chain recombines TRBV6-1 with TRBJ2-7, with D unclear. Germline loops: CDR1 MNHNS, CDR2 SASEGT. Trimming took off 6 bases at V and 0 bases at J, with 15 bases between the two ends. The length of the CDR3 is 15 residues. As DNA, the CDR3 is TGTGCCAGCAGACCAGCACTTCTCGGCTCCTACGAGCAGTACTTC. This encodes CASRPALLGSYEQYF.

In its sample, this clonotype was seen a few times. V and J are TRBV9 and TRBJ1-2; no definite D call. The germline V gene encodes CDR1 SGDLS and CDR2 YYNGEE. V was cut by 2 bases and J by 1 base, with 6 bases left in between. This CDR3 region has 13 residues. CDR3 protein: CASSVGFNYGYTF. CDR3 nucleotides: TGTGCCAGCAGCGTTGGGTTTAACTATGGCTACACCTTC.

The chain uses TRBV29-1 and TRBJ2-2; D may be TRBD2 (5 bases). Trimming removed 7 bases from V and 2 bases from J, with 14 bases in between. Germline-derived CDR1 and CDR2 are SQVTM and ANQGSEA. The CDR3 sequence is 14 residues long. In DNA form, the CDR3 reads TGCAGCGCCTCCACGGGAACTAACACCGGGGAGCTGTTTTTT. It encodes CSASTGTNTGELFF.

The chain couples TRBV7-3 to TRBJ2-5; D call uncertain. V lost 8 bases and J 5 bases, leaving 15 bases between the germline ends. The CDR3 loop spans 13 amino acids. Per germline, CDR1 SGHTA and CDR2 FQGTGA. CDR3 loop: CASGKARMETQYF. The CDR3 DNA reads as TGTGCCAGCGGCAAGGCCCGGATGGAGACCCAGTACTTC. Full variable domain (outside the CDR3, taken from reference TRBV7-3 and TRBJ2-5): GAGVSQTPSNKVTEKGKYVELRCDPISGHTALYWYRQSLGQGPEFLIYFQGTGAADDSGLPNDRFFAVRPEGSVSTLKIQRTERGDSAVYLCASGKARMETQYFGPGTRLLVL.

This clonotype was picked up many times. The chain joins TRBV11-2 to TRBJ2-2, with 8 nucleotides matching TRBD1. CDR1 is SGHAT, CDR2 FQNNGV, per germline. The CDR3 loop spans 14 amino acids. V was pared by 6 bases and J by 6 bases, with 6 bases of the junction left unmatched. The CDR3 protein is CASRPIQGAGELFF. The CDR3 nucleotides read TGTGCCAGCAGGCCCATACAGGGGGCCGGGGAGCTGTTTTTT.

Comments on this clonotype: This likely traces to a read error, being one base from a far larger clone. No conserved phenylalanine or tryptophan ends this CDR3, so it is likely a read error. The V gene is TRBV6-1, the J gene TRBJ1-1; tentative D call: TRBD1 (5 bases). Germline loops: CDR1 MNHNS, CDR2 SASEGT. The CDR3 spans 14 residues. Between the trimmed V and J ends, which lost 6 bases and 1 base, there was a span of 12 bases. CDR3 protein: CASRLQGTNTEAFS. The DNA for the CDR3 is TGTGCCAGCAGACTGCAGGGTACGAACACTGAAGCTTTCTCT.

This clonotype has at least ten counts. This rearrangement joins TRBV27 to TRBJ2-5; 12 nucleotides agree with TRBD2. The CDR3 runs to 20 residues. Germline V gene lookup returns CDR1 MNHEY and CDR2 SMNVEV (reference sequence). Trimming cost V 4 bases and J 5 bases; bases outside gene matches: 20. The CDR3 sequence: CASSSRTSGTPDNVGETQYF. The CDR3 DNA is TGTGCCAGCAGTTCCCGGACTAGCGGGACGCCCGACAATGTGGGGGAGACCCAGTACTTC.